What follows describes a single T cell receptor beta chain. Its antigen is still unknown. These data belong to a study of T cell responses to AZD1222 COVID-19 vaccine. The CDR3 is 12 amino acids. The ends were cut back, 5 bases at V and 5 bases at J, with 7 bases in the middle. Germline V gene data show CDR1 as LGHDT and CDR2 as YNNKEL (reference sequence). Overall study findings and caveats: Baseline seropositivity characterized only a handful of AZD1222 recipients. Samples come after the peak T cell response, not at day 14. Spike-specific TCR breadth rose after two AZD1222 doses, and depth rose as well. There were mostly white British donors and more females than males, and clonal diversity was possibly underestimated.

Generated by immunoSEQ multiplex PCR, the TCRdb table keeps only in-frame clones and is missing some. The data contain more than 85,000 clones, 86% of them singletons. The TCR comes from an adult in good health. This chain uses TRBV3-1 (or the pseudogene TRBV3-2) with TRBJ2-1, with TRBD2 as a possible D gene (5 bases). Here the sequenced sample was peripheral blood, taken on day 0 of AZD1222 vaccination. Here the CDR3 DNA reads TGTGCCAGCAGCGCCGGGGACAATGAGCAGTTCTTC. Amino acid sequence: CASSAGDNEQFF.